These T cell receptor beta chains were read from a single sample in a study of cytomegalovirus exposure and HLA in healthy donors. Sequencing was performed with immunoSEQ multiplex PCR; in TCRdb, only in-frame clones are kept and a portion is missing. The sample includes under 200,000 clones, 80% of them seen just once. The material sequenced was PBMCs. All receptors come from a human donor in good health. The CDR3 runs from the conserved cysteine through the conserved F or W. A D gene is named only where the DNA matches it firmly. Clone size is shown for a subset of rows, as once, few, many or a class of expanded clone.

TGCGCCAGCAGTCAATCGGAGTCAGGGGTCACTGAAGCTTTCTTT	CASSQSESGVTEAFF	TRBV23-1	TRBJ1-1	15	-	-
TGTGCCAGCAGGCAATACAGCAACACTGAAGCTTTCTTT	CASRQYSNTEAFF	TRBV7-9	TRBJ1-1	13	-	-
TGCACCAGCAGCCAAGAGCTAGCGGGGAGAGGTTCGACTAGAGATACGCAGTATTTT	CTSSQELAGRGSTRDTQYF	TRBV1	TRBJ2-3	19	-	-
TGTGCCAGCAGGGGGGGGTTGGCAGCCCATGAAAAACTGTTTTTT	CASRGGLAAHEKLFF	TRBV2	TRBJ1-4	15	-	-
TGTGCCAGCGTCCGGGGGGAGGGCTACGAGCAGTACTTC	CASVRGEGYEQYF	TRBV25-1	TRBJ2-7	13	-	TRBD2
TGTGCCAGCAGCCTCGGCGGGGGTGCAGCCGATAGATCACCCCTCCACTTT	CASSLGGGAADRSPLHF	TRBV5-5	TRBJ1-6	17	-	-
TGTGCCAGCAGCTTAGTGGCTAGCGGGCCTAGCGATGAGCAGTTCTTC	CASSLVASGPSDEQFF	TRBV7-9	TRBJ2-1	16	-	TRBD2
TGCAGCGTTGCCCCAGGAGGGACAACTAATGAAAAACTGTTTTTT	CSVAPGGTTNEKLFF	TRBV29-1	TRBJ1-4	15	-	-
TGTGCCAGCAGTGCGCTAGCGGGTAACACAGATACGCAGTATTTT	CASSALAGNTDTQYF	TRBV6-4	TRBJ2-3	15	few	TRBD2
TGTGCCAGCAGCCTTACAGGGGGCGCGATTTACGAGCAGTACTTC	CASSLTGGAIYEQYF	TRBV7-8	TRBJ2-7	15	-	TRBD1
TGCAGCGTCCAGAATAGGACAGGAGTGAACACTGAAGCTTTCTTT	CSVQNRTGVNTEAFF	TRBV29-1	TRBJ1-1	15	-	TRBD1
TGTGCCAGCAGCTTAGACGGGAATTCACCCCTCCACTTT	CASSLDGNSPLHF	TRBV11-3	TRBJ1-6	13	-	-
TGTGCCAGCAGAAGGACGGGAAAGGTTGAGCAGTACTTC	CASRRTGKVEQYF	TRBV2	TRBJ2-7	13	-	-
TGTGCCAGCAGCAGGACGGGGTTGTTGGATACGCAGTATTTT	CASSRTGLLDTQYF	TRBV5-8	TRBJ2-3	14	-	-
TGTGCCACCAGCAGAGATCCGGGGTACGAGCAGTACTTC	CATSRDPGYEQYF	TRBV15	TRBJ2-7	13	-	-
TGTGCCAGCAGTAAAACGGCGGGGGTTGGCACCGGGGAGCTGTTTTTT	CASSKTAGVGTGELFF	TRBV28	TRBJ2-2	16	-	TRBD2
TGTGCCAGCAGCGTCGATACAGGGGGCTTCACAGATACGCAGTATTTT	CASSVDTGGFTDTQYF	TRBV9	TRBJ2-3	16	-	TRBD1
TGTGCCAGCAGCCAAGATTCCGGGGGAGGGGATACGCAGTATTTT	CASSQDSGGGDTQYF	TRBV4-2	TRBJ2-3	15	-	TRBD2
TGTGCCAGCAGCTTAGTGTCGGGGAACTACGAGCAGTACTTC	CASSLVSGNYEQYF	TRBV7-2	TRBJ2-7	14	-	-
TGTGCCAGCAGGGAGACTTCCGGGACAGCCTACGAGCAGTACTTC	CASRETSGTAYEQYF	TRBV2	TRBJ2-7	15	-	TRBD1
TGTGCCAGCAGCGTAGCGGGGGGAGGAGGAGATACGCAGTATTTT	CASSVAGGGGDTQYF	TRBV7-2	TRBJ2-3	15	once	TRBD2
TGTGCCAGCAGCCCCGAGACAGGGACGAACTATGGCTACACCTTC	CASSPETGTNYGYTF	TRBV5-4	TRBJ1-2	15	-	TRBD1
TGCAGTGCTAGTCGCGACATTCAGTACTTC	CSASRDIQYF	TRBV20-1	TRBJ2-4	10	-	-
TGTGCCAGCAGTTTACAACGCGGTAACTATGGCTACACCTTC	CASSLQRGNYGYTF	TRBV28	TRBJ1-2	14	-	-
TGTGCCAGCAGCCCGGGAGCCCTTGCGGGGGAGCTGTTTTTT	CASSPGALAGELFF	TRBV7-6	TRBJ2-2	14	-	-
TGCGCCAGCAGCCCGACGGGACAGGGATCGTATGAGCAGTTCTTC	CASSPTGQGSYEQFF	TRBV4-1	TRBJ2-1	15	-	TRBD1
TGCAGCGTTGGACAAGGGGCCTCCTACGAGCAGTACTTC	CSVGQGASYEQYF	TRBV29-1	TRBJ2-7	13	-	-
TGTGCCAGCAGCTATTCCGGGACAGTGGGTGGAGAGACCCAGTACTTC	CASSYSGTVGGETQYF	TRBV11-3	TRBJ2-5	16	-	TRBD1
TGTGCCAGCAGCTACCCACTAGCGGGTCGCGGGGAGACCCAGTACTTC	CASSYPLAGRGETQYF	TRBV5-6	TRBJ2-5	16	-	TRBD2
TGTGCCAGCAGCCCCGGACAGGGCGCCAATTCACCCCTCCACTTT	CASSPGQGANSPLHF	TRBV7-2	TRBJ1-6	15	-	TRBD1
TGCGCCAGCAGCCAAGATATGGGGCCGAGCACCGGGGAGCTGTTTTTT	CASSQDMGPSTGELFF	TRBV4-1	TRBJ2-2	16	-	-
TGCGCCAGCAGTGAGAAACAGCGGGGGGACAATGAGCAGTTCTTC	CASSEKQRGDNEQFF	TRBV10-2	TRBJ2-1	15	-	TRBD2